The 22 T cell receptor beta chains below all came from one sample that was sequenced in a study of blood T cell repertoires in COVID-19. Profiling relied on immunoSEQ multiplex PCR, and the TCRdb table lists in-frame clones only, not all of them. The table lists some 200,000 clones, roughly 80% of them singletons. Sequencing was carried out using peripheral blood. The receptors stem from a woman aged 80 or over with acute or convalescent COVID-19.

This clone has only a few counts. The chain recombines TRBV19 with TRBJ1-6, with D perhaps TRBD1 (5 bases). V shed 5 bases and J shed 6 bases, with 14 bases lying between them. CDR3 length: 15 residues. CDR1 is LNHDA, CDR2 SQIVND, per germline (reference sequence). CDR3 sequence reads: CASSGAGRLNSPLHF. The CDR3 DNA is TGTGCCAGTAGTGGGGCGGGACGTCTTAATTCACCCCTCCACTTT.

CDR3 sequence (DNA): TGCGCCAGCAGCCTCGGGGCTAGCGGGAGTGTAGATACGCAGTATTTT. It is translated as CASSLGASGSVDTQYF. V gene TRBV10-1 combines with J gene TRBJ2-3; 10 bases align to TRBD2. Trimming at V came to 6 bases and at J to 5 bases, leaving 11 bases not matched to a gene. This CDR3 has 16 amino acids. Looked up from germline, CDR1 is WNHNN and CDR2 is SYGVQD (reference sequence).

CDR3 sequence: CASSESGFSSYNEQFF. CDR3 DNA: TGCGCCAGCAGTGAGAGCGGGTTTAGCTCCTACAATGAGCAGTTCTTC. V is TRBV10-1 and J is TRBJ2-1; D is possibly TRBD2 (6 bases). This CDR3 has 16 residues. Deletions cut 2 bases from V and 0 bases from J, with 11 bases between. From germline, CDR1 is WNHNN and CDR2 SYGVQD (reference sequence).

The chain carries TRBV5-1 and TRBJ1-6, with D maybe TRBD1 (6 bases). Germline values: CDR1 SGHRS, CDR2 YFSETQ. The V and J ends lost 2 bases and 9 bases respectively, with 18 bases between them. CDR3 length: 16 residues. CDR3 bases: TGCGCCAGCAGCTTACAAACCACAGGGTCGGCTTCACCCCTCCACTTT. This sequence encodes CASSLQTTGSASPLHF.

This clone was counted a single time. The chain employs TRBV5-1 and TRBJ2-3, with a tentative D call TRBD2 (5 bases). Germline values: CDR1 SGHRS, CDR2 YFSETQ. Trimming cost V 1 base and J 0 bases, with 9 bases left between them. The CDR3 loop spans 15 amino acids. The CDR3 region has the DNA TGCGCCAGCAGCTTGCAGGACTCTAGCACAGATACGCAGTATTTT. Its translation: CASSLQDSSTDTQYF.

The rearrangement links TRBV9 to TRBJ1-4; a weak D match, TRBD1 (5 bases). The V end was cut by 0 bases, the J end by 2 bases, with 11 bases between. The CDR3 spans 16 residues. CDR1 is SGDLS and CDR2 is YYNGEE in the germline V gene. CDR3 sequence (DNA): TGTGCCAGCAGCGTAGAGAGATCAGGGACTAATGAAAAACTGTTTTTT. Amino acid sequence: CASSVERSGTNEKLFF.

In its sample, this clone was seen many times. This sequence joins TRBV2 and TRBJ2-5; unclear D gene. The CDR3 sequence is 13 residues long. Germline values: CDR1 SNHLY, CDR2 FYNNEI. V shed 1 base and J shed 2 bases, with 5 bases lying between them. The CDR3 bases are TGTGCCAGCAGTGAAGGCCTACAAGAGACCCAGTACTTC. Its protein is CASSEGLQETQYF.

This chain joins TRBV11-2 and TRBJ2-7, with 10 positions matching TRBD2. The CDR3 is made up of 15 amino acids. Trimming cost V 5 bases and J 5 bases; bases outside gene matches: 9. The germline CDR1 and CDR2 sequences are SGHAT and FQNNGV. The CDR3 nucleotides are TGTGCCAGCAGCCCCCCAACTAGCGGGATCGACGAGCAGTACTTC. Residues: CASSPPTSGIDEQYF.

This clone appeared a few times. The chain couples TRBV19 to TRBJ1-1; the match to TRBD1 covers 8 bases. CDR1 and CDR2 (germline): LNHDA, SQIVND (reference sequence). J lost 5 bases, V lost 5 bases, and 13 bases had no gene match. The CDR3 extends over 16 amino acids. The CDR3 spells CASSPSPGQGRTEAFF. As DNA, the CDR3 is TGTGCCAGTAGTCCCAGTCCCGGACAGGGTAGGACTGAAGCTTTCTTT.

The gene calls are TRBV5-1 and TRBJ2-7; TRBD1 agrees at 7 bases. The V gene's germline CDR1 is SGHRS and CDR2 YFSETQ. V lost 0 bases to trimming and J lost 6 bases; unmatched junction nucleotides: 9. This CDR3 is built from 15 residues. The CDR3 protein is CASSLEGAVGGEQYF. CDR3 coding DNA: TGCGCCAGCAGCTTGGAGGGGGCGGTCGGAGGCGAGCAGTACTTC.

The chain links TRBV4-3 to TRBJ2-3; TRBD2 matches 8 bases. The CDR3 length is 17 residues. Germline CDR1 reads LGHNA; CDR2 reads YSLEER. J was trimmed by 2 bases and V by 0 bases; bases with no gene match: 7. The CDR3 reads CASSQEQAGVTTDTQYF. The DNA for the CDR3 is TGCGCCAGCAGCCAAGAACAAGCGGGGGTGACCACAGATACGCAGTATTTT.

This clone was recorded once. The rearrangement joins TRBV7-9 to TRBJ1-4; no clear D. The CDR3 runs 14 residues. Germline lookup yields CDR1 SEHNR and CDR2 FQNEAQ (reference sequence). V shed 1 base and J shed 4 bases, with 7 bases lying between them. For the CDR3, the DNA is TGTGCCAGCAGCTTAGGGCAGGATAATGAAAAACTGTTTTTT. This sequence encodes CASSLGQDNEKLFF.

The rearrangement joins TRBV15 to TRBJ1-1; D perhaps matches TRBD1 (6 bases). Trimming removed 2 bases at V and 5 bases at J, with 9 bases between. Germline lookup yields CDR1 LNHNV and CDR2 YYDKDF (reference sequence). CDR3 size: 13 residues. CDR3 coding DNA: TGTGCCACCAGCAGACCTAGGGGGACTGAAGCTTTCTTT. Protein sequence: CATSRPRGTEAFF. The full variable domain, rest sourced from reference TRBV15 and TRBJ1-1, is DAMVIQNPRYQVTQFGKPVTLSCSQTLNHNVMYWYQQKSSQAPKLLFHYYDKDFNNEADTPDNFQSRRPNTSFCFLDIRSPGLGDTAMYLCATSRPRGTEAFFGQGTRLTVV.

V is TRBV4-2 and J is TRBJ2-7; TRBD1 matches 8 bases. CDR1 and CDR2 from the germline V gene are LGHNA and YNFKEQ. Trimming cost V 0 bases and J 0 bases; bases outside gene matches: 10. The CDR3 runs 18 residues. The CDR3 DNA is TGTGCCAGCAGCCAAGATACGAACAGGGGGTCCAGCTCCTACGAGCAGTACTTC. Its translation is CASSQDTNRGSSSYEQYF.

This chain uses TRBV6-6 with TRBJ1-5; maybe TRBD1 (5 bases). Trimming left V 4 bases short and J 3 bases short, with 7 bases between. The germline CDR1 and CDR2 sequences are MNHNY and SVGAGI (reference sequence). The CDR3 is made up of 13 amino acids. CDR3 coding DNA: TGTGCCAGCAGTTGGGGGGTCAATCAGCCCCAGCATTTT. As protein: CASSWGVNQPQHF.

This sequence joins TRBV5-4 and TRBJ2-1; 11 nucleotides agree with TRBD2. This CDR3 is 16 amino acids long. CDR1 is SGHNT, CDR2 YYREEE, per germline (reference sequence). With 4 bases clipped from V and 4 bases from J, the junction kept 7 bases outside the gene matches. The CDR3 nucleotides are TGTGCCAGCAGCACCCACCTAGCGGGGGGTTACAATGAGCAGTTCTTC. This encodes CASSTHLAGGYNEQFF.

The chain couples TRBV2 to TRBJ1-1; TRBD1 matches 7 bases. The CDR3 contains 13 residues. The V gene's germline CDR1 is SNHLY and CDR2 FYNNEI. V lost 5 bases and J lost 3; bases outside the gene matches: 3. The CDR3 spells CASSLTGYTEAFF. CDR3 coding DNA: TGTGCCAGCAGTTTGACAGGGTACACTGAAGCTTTCTTT.

The chain recombines TRBV6-5 with TRBJ2-3; 9 nucleotides align to TRBD1. Germline values: CDR1 MNHEY, CDR2 SVGAGI. Trimming cost V 8 bases and J 0 bases; bases outside gene matches: 3. This CDR3 is built from 14 residues. The CDR3 loop is CASAGQGSTDTQYF. CDR3 sequence (DNA): TGTGCCAGCGCAGGACAGGGGAGCACAGATACGCAGTATTTT.

The chain links TRBV11-2 to TRBJ1-1, with D hard to call. Per germline, CDR1 SGHAT and CDR2 FQNNGV. The CDR3 contains 14 residues. The V end was cut by 3 bases, the J end by 5 bases, with 13 bases between. This CDR3 reads CASSFAREGTEAFF. CDR3 in DNA: TGTGCCAGCAGCTTCGCGAGGGAGGGAACTGAAGCTTTCTTT.

The chain recombines TRBV7-9 with TRBJ2-7, with 9 bases matching TRBD1. V shed 5 bases and J 3 bases; nucleotides not matched to a gene: 8. Germline values: CDR1 SEHNR, CDR2 FQNEAQ (reference sequence). This CDR3 is 15 amino acids long. DNA for the CDR3: TGTGCCAGCAGCACGCGACAGGGGGAAGTCTACGAGCAGTACTTC. As protein: CASSTRQGEVYEQYF.

The chain couples TRBV30 to TRBJ1-2, with 8 bases aligning to TRBD1. This CDR3 is built from 16 residues. Germline V gene lookup returns CDR1 GTSNPN and CDR2 SVGIG (reference sequence). V was clipped by 2 bases and J by 4 bases; unmatched bases: 12. The DNA for the CDR3 is TGTGCCTGGAGTCCCCCTACAGGGGGAAGGGGCTATGGCTACACCTTC. Translation: CAWSPPTGGRGYGYTF.

With regard to this clone: The germline gene is not matched at one end of the junction; a read error may be the cause. The chain combines TRBV5-1 with TRBJ1-6; 9 nucleotides match TRBD1. Germline loops: CDR1 SGHRS, CDR2 YFSETQ. This CDR3 contains 17 residues. CDR3 sequence (DNA): TGCGCCAGCAGATTGGGGCCTTTTGGACAGGGGTTTTCACCCCTCCACTTT. Translation: CASRLGPFGQGFSPLHF.